This TCR beta chain was observed in a study of blood T cell repertoires in COVID-19. Study in general: PBMCs, B-cell-depleted T cells, or T cells provided the cDNA or gDNA that made up the material.

Original processing notes: Estimation of nucleated cell counts was performed using reference gene primer amplification. Generated by immunoSEQ multiplex PCR, the TCRdb table keeps only in-frame clones and is missing some. D and trimming come from the DNA, and the V and J calls and clone size come from that table. The sample consists of about 280,000 clones, 90% of them appearing once. CDR1 and CDR2 from the germline V gene are SEHNR and FQNEAQ (reference sequence). CDR3 length: 17 amino acids. The ends lost 5 bases at V and 1 base at J; junction bases unmatched: 9. This TCR derives from a woman younger than 45 with acute COVID-19. The sequenced sample consisted of PBMCs or T cells enriched from blood (not recorded which). V usage is TRBV7-9 and J usage is TRBJ2-5, with 11 bases that match TRBD2. The CDR3 reads CASSPRSGTSGQETQYF. CDR3 nucleotides: TGTGCCAGCAGCCCACGAAGCGGGACTAGCGGCCAAGAGACCCAGTACTTC.